The 8 T cell receptor beta chains reported below all come from one sample, sequenced in a study of blood T cell repertoires in COVID-19. Measured with immunoSEQ multiplex PCR; TCRdb has only the in-frame clones, and not every one. This repertoire shows 200,000 to 250,000 clones, around 85% found once; its top ten account for 6.2%. Sequenced sample: peripheral blood. All receptors derive from a man aged 55 to 69 with acute or convalescent COVID-19.

This chain joins TRBV25-1 and TRBJ1-1; D is uncertain. Germline CDR1 reads MGHDK; CDR2 reads SYGVNS. This CDR3 is 14 amino acids long. Trimming pared 8 bases from V and 5 bases from J, leaving 18 bases between. The CDR3: CASSTNRAGTEAFF. CDR3 sequence (DNA): TGTGCCAGCTCGACAAATCGGGCGGGGACTGAAGCTTTCTTT.

The chain is built from TRBV5-1 and TRBJ2-5; 9 bases map to TRBD1. Germline CDR1 reads SGHRS; CDR2 reads YFSETQ. The CDR3 is 15 amino acids. V was clipped by 8 bases and J by 5 bases; unmatched bases: 13. CDR3 DNA: TGCGCCAGTCAGATACAGGGGGCCGCCGGGGAGACCCAGTACTTC. Protein product: CASQIQGAAGETQYF. Based on the CDR3 plus reference TRBV5-1 and TRBJ2-5, the full variable domain is KAGVTQTPRYLIKTRGQQVTLSCSPISGHRSVSWYQQTPGQGLQFLFEYFSETQRNKGNFPGRFSGRQFSNSRSEMNVSTLELGDSALYLCASQIQGAAGETQYFGPGTRLLVL.

This sequence joins TRBV5-1 and TRBJ2-7, with TRBD1 as a possible D gene (6 bases). The ends were cut back, 5 bases at V and 7 bases at J, with 16 bases in the middle. CDR1 SGHRS and CDR2 YFSETQ come from the germline V gene. The CDR3 has 13 amino acids. The CDR3, as DNA: TGCGCCAGCAGGAGAGACAGGACCGGTGAGCAGTACTTC. Encoded protein: CASRRDRTGEQYF. Supplemented by reference TRBV5-1 and TRBJ2-7, the full variable domain reads KAGVTQTPRYLIKTRGQQVTLSCSPISGHRSVSWYQQTPGQGLQFLFEYFSETQRNKGNFPGRFSGRQFSNSRSEMNVSTLELGDSALYLCASRRDRTGEQYFGPGTRLTVT.

The chain uses TRBV30 and TRBJ2-5, with D possibly being TRBD1 (5 bases). The length of the CDR3 is 13 residues. Trimming pared 2 bases from V and 0 bases from J, leaving 7 bases between. Germline values: CDR1 GTSNPN, CDR2 SVGIG (reference sequence). The DNA of the CDR3 is TGTGCCTGGAGTAAGGGGAACCAAGAGACCCAGTACTTC. As protein: CAWSKGNQETQYF.

The J gene is TRBJ1-4, the V gene TRBV4-3; 7 nucleotides match TRBD1. The V and J ends lost 4 bases and 3 bases, in that order; junction bases with no gene match: 5. The germline V gene has CDR1 LGHNA and CDR2 YSLEER. The CDR3 contains 15 residues. Written as DNA, the CDR3 is TGCGCCAGCAGCCCCTGGACAGGACCTAATGAAAAACTGTTTTTT. This sequence encodes CASSPWTGPNEKLFF.

This chain joins TRBV30 and TRBJ1-1; 8 bases line up with TRBD1. Germline lookup yields CDR1 GTSNPN and CDR2 SVGIG (reference sequence). Trimming cost V 2 bases and J 6 bases; bases outside gene matches: 8. The CDR3 totals 14 residues. In DNA form, the CDR3 reads TGTGCCTGGAGTTTTCAGGGGGCCCGGGCTGAAGCTTTCTTT. It translates to CAWSFQGARAEAFF.

The CDR3 loop is CASSQEGGNPGKLFF. In DNA, the CDR3 is TGCGCCAGCAGCCAAGAGGGAGGAAATCCGGGAAAACTGTTTTTT. This sequence joins TRBV4-1 and TRBJ1-4; D not resolved. Looked up from germline, CDR1 is MGHRA and CDR2 is YSYEKL. Trimming removed 0 bases from V and 10 bases from J, with 15 bases in between. The CDR3 totals 15 residues.

The CDR3 bases are TGTGCCAGCAGCTCCCCAGGGGGTGAAGCTTTCTTT. This gives the protein CASSSPGGEAFF. The V and J genes are TRBV7-3 and TRBJ1-1, with 7 positions matching TRBD1. CDR1 is SGHTA, CDR2 FQGTGA, per germline. J gave up 7 bases and V 4 bases, and 3 bases lay outside the gene matches. The CDR3 runs to 12 residues.